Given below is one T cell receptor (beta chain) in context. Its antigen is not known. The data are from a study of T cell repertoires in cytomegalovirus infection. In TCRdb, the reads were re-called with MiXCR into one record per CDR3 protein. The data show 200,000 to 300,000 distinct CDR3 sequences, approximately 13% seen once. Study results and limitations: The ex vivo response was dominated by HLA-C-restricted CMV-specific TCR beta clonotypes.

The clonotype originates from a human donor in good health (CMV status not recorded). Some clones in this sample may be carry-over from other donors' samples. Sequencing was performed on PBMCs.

The DNA for the CDR3 is TGCAGCGCATCACCGACAGGGGGCTCAGATACGCAGTATTTT. Translated, it gives CSASPTGGSDTQYF. This sequence joins TRBV29-1 and TRBJ2-3, with TRBD1 identical over 10 bases. After removal of 7 bases from V and 4 bases from J, the junction contained 8 bases not matched to a gene. The CDR3 consists of 14 residues. Germline CDR1 and CDR2: SQVTM and ANQGSEA.